This T cell receptor beta chain came from a study of CD8 T cells in ankylosing spondylitis. CDR3 length: 13 residues. Losses at the gene ends were 3 bases for V and 8 bases for J; bases not matched to a gene: 4. MiXCR, applied by TCRdb to the 5' RACE reads, yields one record per CDR3 protein. Here the sample spans 190,000 or so distinct CDR3 sequences, roughly 13% being singletons. This clonotype was recorded a few times. The sequenced sample was blood, either unsorted or a sorted T cell fraction (not recorded which). V and J are TRBV12-3 or TRBV12-4 and TRBJ2-1, with 7 bases aligning to TRBD2. This receptor was identified in a male donor with ankylosing spondylitis or in good health (not recorded which). The DNA for the CDR3 is TGTGCCAGCAGTTTGCTGGGGGGGTATGAGCAGTTCTTC. It codes for CASSLLGGYEQFF.